This T cell receptor beta chain was documented in a study of PD-1 blockade in classical Hodgkin lymphoma. The CDR3 length is 12 residues. Germline V CDR1 and CDR2: SGHTA, FQGNSA. V lost 7 bases, J lost 5 bases, and 9 bases lay in between. Following autologous stem cell transplantation, relapse occurred in every patient, and exposure to brentuximab vedotin varied. Some clones are missing from TCRdb's copy, which holds only in-frame ones; the method was immunoSEQ multiplex PCR. There are 14,000 or so clones in the sample; approximately 77% occur only once, and around a quarter lies in the top ten. The material was peripheral blood mononuclear cells (PBMCs), obtained at baseline. The chain couples TRBV7-2 to TRBJ2-1; D call uncertain. This clonotype was obtained from a human donor with classical Hodgkin lymphoma. The chain's CDR3 is CASKKLHNEQFF. The CDR3 DNA reads as TGTGCCAGCAAAAAACTCCACAATGAGCAGTTCTTC.